The rows below give T cell receptor beta chains drawn from one sample of a study of T cell changes during pregnancy in multiple sclerosis. Generated by immunoSEQ multiplex PCR, the TCRdb table keeps only in-frame clones and is missing some. The sample has about 40,000 clones; 75% to 95% are singletons. Sample: CD4+ T cells from peripheral blood mononuclear cells, taken in the third trimester of pregnancy. These receptors all come from a female donor with multiple sclerosis, enrolled in a pregnancy study. Each CDR3 is given with its conserved first and last residue. A D gene is named only where the DNA matches it firmly. Clone size appears in some rows only: once, few, many, or a class for an expanded clone.

d_call | clone_size | j_call | v_call | cdr3_aa | cdr3_nt
- | - | TRBJ1-2 | TRBV19 | CASRYILGYTF | TGTGCCAGTAGATACATCCTTGGCTACACCTTC
- | - | TRBJ2-5 | TRBV4-1 | CASSQRQDGETQYF | TGCGCCAGCAGCCAACGACAGGACGGGGAGACCCAGTACTTC
- | - | TRBJ2-1 | TRBV19 | CASSLRPGGDEQFF | TGTGCCAGTAGTCTCCGCCCAGGCGGGGATGAGCAGTTCTTC
- | - | TRBJ2-1 | TRBV5-1 | CASEVRGSSNEQFF | TGCGCCAGCGAAGTCAGGGGTTCAAGCAATGAGCAGTTCTTC
TRBD2 | once | TRBJ2-3 | TRBV7-8 | CASSYIAGRTDTQYF | TGTGCCAGCAGCTATATAGCGGGACGCACAGATACGCAGTATTTT
- | - | TRBJ2-7 | TRBV28 | CASWSSRSYEQYF | TGTGCCAGCTGGAGCAGCCGCTCCTACGAGCAGTACTTC
TRBD1 | - | TRBJ2-7 | TRBV28 | CASSPGGMDPYEQYF | TGTGCCAGCAGTCCAGGGGGCATGGATCCCTACGAGCAGTACTTC
- | - | TRBJ2-7 | TRBV28 | CASSLRFPPSQYF | TGTGCCAGCAGTTTACGGTTTCCCCCGTCTCAGTACTTC
- | once | TRBJ2-2 | TRBV14 | CASSQAQGNTGELFF | TGTGCCAGCAGCCAAGCTCAGGGGAACACCGGGGAGCTGTTTTTT
TRBD2 | - | TRBJ2-1 | TRBV7-9 | CASSLGGLSDEQFF | TGTGCCAGCAGCTTAGGGGGACTATCGGATGAGCAGTTCTTC
TRBD2 | - | TRBJ2-1 | TRBV9 | CASSVRSGRNDEQFF | TGTGCCAGCAGCGTAAGGAGCGGGAGAAACGATGAGCAGTTCTTC
- | - | TRBJ1-1 | TRBV6-1 | CASTENRVGEAFF | TGTGCCAGCACCGAGAACAGGGTAGGTGAAGCTTTCTTT
- | - | TRBJ1-4 | TRBV5-6 | CASSLRGSDEKLFF | TGTGCCAGCAGCTTGAGGGGTTCAGATGAAAAACTGTTTTTT
- | once | TRBJ2-7 | TRBV7-9 | CASTGKGFYEQYF | TGTGCCAGCACGGGGAAGGGATTCTACGAGCAGTACTTC
TRBD2 | - | TRBJ2-7 | TRBV9 | CASSERSGSGYEQYF | TGTGCCAGCAGCGAACGTAGCGGGAGTGGATACGAGCAGTACTTC
TRBD2 | - | TRBJ2-1 | TRBV30 | CAWSVLAGGPYNEQFF | TGTGCCTGGAGTGTACTAGCGGGAGGGCCATACAATGAGCAGTTCTTC
- | - | TRBJ1-1 | TRBV30 | CAWSVGLGNTEAFF | TGTGCCTGGAGTGTTGGACTTGGGAACACTGAAGCTTTCTTT
- | - | TRBJ1-1 | TRBV10-3 | CAISEFGRGGSTEAFF | TGTGCCATCAGTGAGTTCGGCAGGGGAGGGAGCACTGAAGCTTTCTTT
- | few | TRBJ1-1 | TRBV4-2 | CASSVSGRTEAFF | TGTGCCAGCAGCGTGAGCGGGAGAACTGAAGCTTTCTTT
- | - | TRBJ2-2 | TRBV18 | CASSPSGLPNTGELFF | TGTGCCAGCTCACCATCGGGTCTGCCAAACACCGGGGAGCTGTTTTTT
TRBD1 | - | TRBJ1-2 | TRBV5-4 | CASSSTGSGGYTF | TGTGCCAGCAGCTCGACAGGGAGTGGTGGCTACACCTTC
TRBD1 | - | TRBJ2-1 | TRBV12-5 | CASGLAKIQGSSYNEQFF | TGTGCTAGTGGTTTGGCGAAGATACAGGGGAGCTCCTACAATGAGCAGTTCTTC
TRBD1 | - | TRBJ2-5 | TRBV9 | CASSVGQGKETQYF | TGTGCCAGCAGCGTAGGACAGGGGAAAGAGACCCAGTACTTC
- | once | TRBJ1-1 | TRBV12-5 | CASGLVITEMNTEAFF | TGTGCTAGTGGTTTGGTAATCACAGAGATGAACACTGAAGCTTTCTTT
TRBD1 | - | TRBJ2-6 | TRBV28 | CASSHRTGTFSGANVLTF | TGTGCCAGCAGCCACCGGACAGGGACCTTCTCTGGGGCCAACGTCCTGACTTTC
TRBD1 | - | TRBJ1-6 | TRBV19 | CASSRTGEISPLHF | TGTGCCAGTAGTAGGACAGGGGAGATTTCACCCCTCCACTTT
- | - | TRBJ1-2 | TRBV5-4 | CASSLKQVRYGYTF | TGTGCCAGCAGCTTGAAGCAGGTGCGCTATGGCTACACCTTC
- | - | TRBJ2-1 | TRBV29-1 | CSVGSGVNEQFF | TGCAGCGTTGGTTCAGGGGTAAATGAGCAGTTCTTC
- | - | TRBJ1-5 | TRBV2 | CAGSSGVTQPQHF | TGTGCCGGATCCAGCGGGGTAACCCAGCCCCAGCATTTT
- | - | TRBJ1-1 | TRBV7-9 | CASSIDSRRTEAFF | TGTGCCAGCAGCATCGACTCCAGGAGGACTGAAGCTTTCTTT
TRBD1 | - | TRBJ2-3 | TRBV29-1 | CGTGGRSDTQYF | TGTGGGACAGGGGGCAGGTCAGATACGCAGTATTTT
- | - | TRBJ2-1 | TRBV5-4 | CASSLVGAHEQFF | TGTGCCAGCAGCTTGGTTGGGGCCCATGAGCAGTTCTTC
TRBD1 | - | TRBJ2-7 | TRBV10-2 | CASSERTGGGNEQYF | TGCGCCAGCAGCGAGAGGACAGGGGGCGGAAACGAGCAGTACTTC
- | - | TRBJ1-1 | TRBV5-1 | CASSREGQNTEAFF | TGCGCCAGCAGCCGCGAGGGCCAGAACACTGAAGCTTTCTTT
TRBD1 | few | TRBJ2-2 | TRBV11-3 | CASSSRGIGELFF | TGTGCCAGCAGCTCCAGGGGGATCGGGGAGCTGTTTTTT
- | - | TRBJ2-5 | TRBV11-2 | CASSSHSGETQYF | TGTGCCAGCAGCTCGCACAGTGGGGAGACCCAGTACTTC
- | - | TRBJ2-3 | TRBV6-1 | CAGRAGRGVVDTQYF | TGTGCCGGAAGGGCCGGGCGGGGTGTTGTGGATACGCAGTATTTT
- | - | TRBJ2-7 | TRBV6-5 | CASSYSGDGYEQYF | TGTGCCAGCAGTTACTCGGGAGACGGATACGAGCAGTACTTC
TRBD1 | - | TRBJ1-4 | TRBV2 | CASRGQALNEKLFF | TGTGCCAGCAGGGGACAGGCCCTTAATGAAAAACTGTTTTTT
- | - | TRBJ1-1 | TRBV11-3 | CASSLGRNTEAFF | TGTGCCAGCAGCTTAGGCAGGAACACTGAAGCTTTCTTT
- | - | TRBJ2-2 | TRBV5-4 | CASSYTGLGTGELFF | TGTGCCAGCAGCTATACAGGGTTGGGCACCGGGGAGCTGTTTTTT
- | - | TRBJ2-4 | TRBV7-8 | CASSWQGAKNIQYF | TGTGCCAGCAGCTGGCAGGGGGCCAAAAACATTCAGTACTTC
TRBD1 | - | TRBJ1-1 | TRBV11-2 | CASSAQGYTEAFF | TGTGCCAGCAGCGCACAGGGGTACACTGAAGCTTTCTTT
TRBD2 | - | TRBJ2-7 | TRBV27 | CASSFSLAGGSYEQYF | TGTGCCAGCAGTTTCTCTTTAGCGGGAGGCTCCTACGAGCAGTACTTC
- | - | TRBJ1-1 | TRBV6-1 | CASSETEIRVGKAFF | TGTGCCAGCAGTGAAACCGAGATCCGCGTCGGGAAAGCTTTCTTT
TRBD1 | - | TRBJ1-1 | TRBV18 | CASSPTQGPNTEAFF | TGTGCCAGCTCACCTACACAGGGGCCGAACACTGAAGCTTTCTTT
TRBD1 | - | TRBJ2-5 | TRBV7-6 | CASSLEQGIWETQYF | TGTGCCAGCAGCTTAGAACAGGGGATTTGGGAGACCCAGTACTTC
TRBD1 | once | TRBJ2-2 | TRBV28 | CASSLSDRGSAGELFF | TGTGCCAGCAGTCTCTCGGACAGGGGCAGTGCCGGGGAGCTGTTTTTT
- | - | TRBJ2-1 | TRBV5-1 | CASSPGLGEQFF | TGCGCCAGCAGCCCGGGACTCGGGGAGCAGTTCTTC
TRBD1 | - | TRBJ1-1 | TRBV7-9 | CASSFIPGQGSTEAFF | TGTGCCAGCAGCTTTATACCGGGACAGGGGTCCACTGAAGCTTTCTTT
- | - | TRBJ2-7 | TRBV5-1 | CASSLETDYEQYF | TGCGCCAGCAGCTTGGAGACTGACTACGAGCAGTACTTC